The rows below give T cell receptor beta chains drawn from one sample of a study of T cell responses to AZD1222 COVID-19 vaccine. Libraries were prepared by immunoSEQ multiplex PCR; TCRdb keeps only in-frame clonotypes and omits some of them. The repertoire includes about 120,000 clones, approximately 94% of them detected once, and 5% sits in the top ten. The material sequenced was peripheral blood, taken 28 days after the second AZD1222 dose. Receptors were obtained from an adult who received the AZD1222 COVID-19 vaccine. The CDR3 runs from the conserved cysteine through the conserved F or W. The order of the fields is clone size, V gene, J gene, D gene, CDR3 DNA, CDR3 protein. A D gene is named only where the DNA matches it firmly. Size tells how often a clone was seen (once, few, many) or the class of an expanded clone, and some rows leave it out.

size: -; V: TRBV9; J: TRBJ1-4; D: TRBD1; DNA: TGTGCCAGCAGCCCCCCGGGACAGGAAAAACTGTTTTTT; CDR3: CASSPPGQEKLFF
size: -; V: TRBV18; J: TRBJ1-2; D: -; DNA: TGTGCCAGCTCACCACCCGCGGACAGCTATGGCTACACCTTC; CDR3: CASSPPADSYGYTF
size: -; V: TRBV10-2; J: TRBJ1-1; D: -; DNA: TGCGCCAGCAGTGACTCGGGGAACACTGAAGCTTTCTTT; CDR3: CASSDSGNTEAFF
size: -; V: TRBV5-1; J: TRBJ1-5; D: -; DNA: TGCGCCAGCAGCTTGGGGATCGATCAGCCCCAGCATTTT; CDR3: CASSLGIDQPQHF
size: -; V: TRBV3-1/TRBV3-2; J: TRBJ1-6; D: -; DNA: TGTGCCAGCAGCCAGGGCGGGGTGGGGTCACCCCTCCACTTT; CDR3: CASSQGGVGSPLHF
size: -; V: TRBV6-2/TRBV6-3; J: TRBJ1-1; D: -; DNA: TGTGCCAGCAGTCAACAGGGTCTCGAAGCTTTCTTT; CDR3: CASSQQGLEAFF
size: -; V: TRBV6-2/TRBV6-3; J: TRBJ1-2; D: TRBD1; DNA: TGTGCCAGCAGCCTCCCCGGACAGGGGCACGCCTATGGCTACACCTTC; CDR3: CASSLPGQGHAYGYTF
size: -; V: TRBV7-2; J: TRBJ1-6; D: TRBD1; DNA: TGTGCCAGCAGTTCTCCCGGGACAGGATATAATTCACCCCTCCACTTT; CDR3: CASSSPGTGYNSPLHF
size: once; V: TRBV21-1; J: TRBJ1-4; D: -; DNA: TGTGCCAGCAGCAGGGGGACAGGGGTCTATCTCCTTAATGAAAAACTGTTTTTT; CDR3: CASSRGTGVYLLNEKLFF
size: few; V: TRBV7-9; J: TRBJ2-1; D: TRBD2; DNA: TGTGCCAGCAGCTTAGGGACTAGCGGGAGTGTTGAGCAGTTCTTC; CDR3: CASSLGTSGSVEQFF
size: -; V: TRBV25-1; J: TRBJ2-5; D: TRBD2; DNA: TGTGCCAGCAGTGATAGCGGGGGGGTACAAGAGACCCAGTACTTC; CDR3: CASSDSGGVQETQYF
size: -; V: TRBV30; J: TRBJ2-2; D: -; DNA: TGTGCCTGGACCAGCCGAACCACCGGGGAGCTGTTTTTT; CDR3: CAWTSRTTGELFF
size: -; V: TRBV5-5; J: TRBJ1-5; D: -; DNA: TGTGCCAGCAGCTTGGAAGTCGGAGGCAATCAGCCCCAGCATTTT; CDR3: CASSLEVGGNQPQHF
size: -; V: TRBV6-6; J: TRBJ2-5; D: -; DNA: TGTGCCTCGGGCCTCCAGATCCAAGAGACCCAGTACTTC; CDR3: CASGLQIQETQYF
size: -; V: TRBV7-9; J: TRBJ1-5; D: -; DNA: TGTGCCAGCAGCTTTTCCGGGGGGCTTCAGCCCCAGCATTTT; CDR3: CASSFSGGLQPQHF
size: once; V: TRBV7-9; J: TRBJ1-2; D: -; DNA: TGTGCCAGCAGCTTGTTGGACCAGGGAGGCTACACCTTC; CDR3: CASSLLDQGGYTF
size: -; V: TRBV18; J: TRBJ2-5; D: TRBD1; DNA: TGTGCCAGCTCGCCCGGGACAGAAGAGACCCAGTACTTC; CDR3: CASSPGTEETQYF
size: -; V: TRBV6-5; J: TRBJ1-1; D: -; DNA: TGTGCCAGCAAGGTATACATGAACACTGAAGCTTTCTTT; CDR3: CASKVYMNTEAFF
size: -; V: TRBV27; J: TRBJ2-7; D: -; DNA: TGTGCCAGCAGTTTTTGGGGGGGCAGTCCCTACGAGCAGTACTTC; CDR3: CASSFWGGSPYEQYF
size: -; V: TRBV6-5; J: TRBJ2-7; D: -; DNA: TGTGCCAGCAGTTATGAGTTCTCGGACGAGCAGTACTTC; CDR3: CASSYEFSDEQYF
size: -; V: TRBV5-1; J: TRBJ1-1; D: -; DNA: TGCGCCAGCAGCTTTGCCCTCGGGTCCGCTGAAGCTTTCTTT; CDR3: CASSFALGSAEAFF
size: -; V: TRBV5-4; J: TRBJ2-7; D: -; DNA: TGTGCCAGCAGCTTTGTACCGAGCTCCTACGAGCAGTACTTC; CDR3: CASSFVPSSYEQYF
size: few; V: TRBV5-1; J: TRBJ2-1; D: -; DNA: TGCGCCAGCAGCTTCATGAGTGGCGGCGGGAATGAGCAGTTCTTC; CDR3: CASSFMSGGGNEQFF
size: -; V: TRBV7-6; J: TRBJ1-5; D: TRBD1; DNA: TGTGCCAGCAGCCCCGACAGGGATCAGCCCCAGCATTTT; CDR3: CASSPDRDQPQHF
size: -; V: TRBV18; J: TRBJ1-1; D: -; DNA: TGTGCCAGCTCACCACCGACCAGGGCAGATGAAGCTTTCTTT; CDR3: CASSPPTRADEAFF
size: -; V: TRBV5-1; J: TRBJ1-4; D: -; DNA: TGCGCCAGCAGCTTGTTAGGGTCAGGGGATGAAAAACTGTTTTTT; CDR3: CASSLLGSGDEKLFF
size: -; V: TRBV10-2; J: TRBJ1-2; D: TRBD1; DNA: TGCGCCAGCAAGGGGACAGAGTATGGCTACACCTTC; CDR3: CASKGTEYGYTF
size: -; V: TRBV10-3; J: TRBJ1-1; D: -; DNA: TGTGCCATCGCTCGGGACCCTGACACTGAAGCTTTCTTT; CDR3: CAIARDPDTEAFF
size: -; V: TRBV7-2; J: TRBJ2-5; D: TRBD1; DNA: TGTGCCAGCAGCGACAGGGCCGAGAGGGAGACCCAGTACTTC; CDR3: CASSDRAERETQYF
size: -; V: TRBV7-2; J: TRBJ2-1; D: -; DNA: TGTGCCAGCAGCCAGGACCAGGGGCCCAATGAGCAGTTCTTC; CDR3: CASSQDQGPNEQFF
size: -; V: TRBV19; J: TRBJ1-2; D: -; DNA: TGTGCCAGTAGTATCGGCGGACTGCCTGAGGGCTACACCTTC; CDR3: CASSIGGLPEGYTF
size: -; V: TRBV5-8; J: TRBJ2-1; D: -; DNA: TGTGCCAGCAGTTCTAGCACCCATGAGCAGTTCTTC; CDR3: CASSSSTHEQFF
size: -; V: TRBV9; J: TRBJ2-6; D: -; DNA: TGTGCCAGCAGCGCAACTCCGAGCTCTGGGGCCAACGTCCTGACTTTC; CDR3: CASSATPSSGANVLTF
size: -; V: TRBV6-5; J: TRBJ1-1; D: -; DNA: TGTGCCAGCAGGAGTTATGGGGGGGACACTGAAGCTTTCTTT; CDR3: CASRSYGGDTEAFF
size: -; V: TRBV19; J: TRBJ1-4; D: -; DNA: TGTGCCAGTAGTACCCAGGGTTTCACTAATGAAAAACTGTTTTTT; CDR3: CASSTQGFTNEKLFF
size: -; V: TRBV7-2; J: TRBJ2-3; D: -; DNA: TGTGCCAGCAGCTTATATACGGGAGCATCGACAGATACGCAGTATTTT; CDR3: CASSLYTGASTDTQYF
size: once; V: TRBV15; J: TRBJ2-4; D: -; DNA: TGTGCCACCAGCGAGGAGGGCCGGGAAGCCAAAAACATTCAGTACTTC; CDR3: CATSEEGREAKNIQYF
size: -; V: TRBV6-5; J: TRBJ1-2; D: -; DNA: TGTGCCAGCAGTTACTCGCTGGCCGGCTATGGCTACACCTTC; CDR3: CASSYSLAGYGYTF
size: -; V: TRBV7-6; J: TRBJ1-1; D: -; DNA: TGTGCCAGCAGCTTAAAGGACAGTTGGGTCACTGAAGCTTTCTTT; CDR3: CASSLKDSWVTEAFF
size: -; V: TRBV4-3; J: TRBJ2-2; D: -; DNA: TGCGCCAGCAGCCAAGTTTTCGGGGAGCTGTTTTTT; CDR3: CASSQVFGELFF
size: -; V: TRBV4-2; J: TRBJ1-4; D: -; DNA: TGTGCCAGCAGCCGTGAGGAACGGGGGCCCTCGGGAAAACTGTTTTTT; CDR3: CASSREERGPSGKLFF
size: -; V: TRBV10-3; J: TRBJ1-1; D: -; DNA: TGTGCCATCAGTGAGAGGAACACTGAAGCTTTCTTT; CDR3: CAISERNTEAFF
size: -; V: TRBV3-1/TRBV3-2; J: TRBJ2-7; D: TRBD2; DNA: TGTGCCAGCAGCCAAGGGCATAGCGGGAGCCACGAGCAGTACTTC; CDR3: CASSQGHSGSHEQYF
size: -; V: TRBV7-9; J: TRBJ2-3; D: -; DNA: TGTGCCAGCAGCCCACTACAGGGCTCTAGCACAGATACGCAGTATTTT; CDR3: CASSPLQGSSTDTQYF
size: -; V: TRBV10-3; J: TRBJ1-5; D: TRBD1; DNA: TGTGCCATCAGTGCCAGGGGGCCACCTAGCAATCAGCCCCAGCATTTT; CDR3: CAISARGPPSNQPQHF
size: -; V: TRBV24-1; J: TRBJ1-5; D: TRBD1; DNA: TGTGCCACCAGTGACCAGGGGGCCCAGGGCAATCAGCCCCAGCATTTT; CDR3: CATSDQGAQGNQPQHF
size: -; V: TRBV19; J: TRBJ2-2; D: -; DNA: TGTGCCAGTACCCCGTGGGGCTCGAACACCGGGGAGCTGTTTTTT; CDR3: CASTPWGSNTGELFF
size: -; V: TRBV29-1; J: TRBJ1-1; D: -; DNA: TGCAGCGGATGGGACCGTAACACTGAAGCTTTCTTT; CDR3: CSGWDRNTEAFF
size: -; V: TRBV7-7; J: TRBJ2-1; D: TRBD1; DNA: TGTGCTAGCAGCCCAACAGGGGGCCCATACAATGAGCAGTTCTTC; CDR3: CASSPTGGPYNEQFF